One T cell receptor beta chain is described in this entry. Its antigen is undetermined. TCRdb's table, derived via immunoSEQ multiplex PCR, lists solely in-frame clones and lacks some. Altogether 200,000 to 300,000 clones are present, approximately 93% being singletons, with the ten largest covering 0.55%. This specimen belongs to a study of T cell responses to AZD1222 COVID-19 vaccine. Regarding the study as a whole: Researchers report vaccine-associated CD4 TCRs spanning spike, with dominance at 160-218 and 743-854. Repertoires were obtained solely post-peak T cell response. Nearly half of the spike-specific TCRs reportedly recognize variant regions that carry no mutations.

The sequenced sample was peripheral blood, obtained on day 0 of AZD1222 vaccination. The receptor was isolated from an adult in good health.

The CDR3 is CASRTGEGNQPQHF. DNA of the CDR3: TGTGCCAGTCGGACAGGGGAGGGAAATCAGCCCCAGCATTTT. This chain links TRBV6-5 with TRBJ1-5; 9 bases match TRBD1. The V and J ends lost 9 bases and 4 bases, in that order; junction bases with no gene match: 7. The CDR3 runs 14 residues. CDR1 and CDR2 (germline): MNHEY, SVGAGI.